This entry lists 23 T cell receptor beta chains sequenced from one sample in a study of blood T cell repertoires in COVID-19. Generated by immunoSEQ multiplex PCR, the TCRdb table keeps only in-frame clones and is missing some. The table includes roughly 58,000 clones, more than 55% detected once. The sequencing sample was made of PBMCs or T cells enriched from blood (not recorded which). The receptors derive from an older woman who had been exposed to COVID-19.

This chain connects TRBV11-3 to TRBJ2-7, with D unclear. The germline V gene has CDR1 SGHNT and CDR2 YENEEA. Trimming removed 2 bases from V and 0 bases from J, with 5 bases in between. This CDR3 is 13 amino acids long. The CDR3 loop reads CASSLRSSYEQYF. DNA for the CDR3: TGTGCCAGCAGCTTACGGAGCTCCTACGAGCAGTACTTC.

V is TRBV2 and J is TRBJ2-3; unclear D gene. The CDR3 totals 15 residues. Germline CDR1 is SNHLY and CDR2 is FYNNEI. Trimming cost V 1 base and J 8 bases, with 16 bases left between them. CDR3 in amino acids: CASSEGRGRIGTQYF. The CDR3 DNA follows: TGTGCCAGCAGTGAAGGACGCGGAAGGATAGGTACGCAGTATTTT.

The chain uses TRBV2 and TRBJ2-1; 7 bases map to TRBD2. Germline V lookup: CDR1 SNHLY, CDR2 FYNNEI. The ends lost 4 bases at V and 9 bases at J; junction bases unmatched: 12. This CDR3 is built from 15 residues. The CDR3 reads CASSGRGLGVGEQFF. In nucleotides, the CDR3 is TGTGCCAGCAGTGGACGAGGACTAGGAGTGGGTGAGCAGTTCTTC.

The CDR3 DNA reads as TGTGCCAGCAGCCTCCTGGGACAGTTTAACTATGGCTACACCTTC. Its protein product is CASSLLGQFNYGYTF. The chain carries TRBV3-1 (or the pseudogene TRBV3-2) and TRBJ1-2; 7 bases line up with TRBD1. Germline V gives CDR1 LGHDT, CDR2 YNNKEL (reference sequence). The length of the CDR3 is 15 residues. The ends lost 4 bases at V and 1 base at J; junction bases unmatched: 6.

This clone was detected once. The chain couples TRBV19 to TRBJ1-1; D unclear. Per the germline V gene, CDR1 is LNHDA and CDR2 is SQIVND (reference sequence). Deletions cut 7 bases from V and 4 bases from J, with 4 bases between. The CDR3 extends over 10 amino acids. The CDR3 spells CASKSTEAFF. The DNA of the CDR3 is TGTGCCAGTAAGAGCACTGAAGCTTTCTTT.

The genes are TRBV2 and TRBJ1-1, with 7 bases that match TRBD1. V shed 7 bases, J shed 0 bases, and the junction held 23 bases outside the gene matches. From germline, CDR1 is SNHLY and CDR2 FYNNEI. The CDR3 consists of 20 residues. DNA for the CDR3: TGTGCCAGCACCCAACCCCAGGCGAGACAGGGTATGAGAGTGAACACTGAAGCTTTCTTT. Protein: CASTQPQARQGMRVNTEAFF. The full variable domain, completed using reference TRBV2 and TRBJ1-1, is EPEVTQTPSHQVTQMGQEVILRCVPISNHLYFYWYRQILGQKVEFLVSFYNNEISEKSEIFDDQFSVERPDGSNFTLKIRSTKLEDSAMYFCASTQPQARQGMRVNTEAFFGQGTRLTVV.

The chain carries TRBV3-1 (or the pseudogene TRBV3-2) and TRBJ2-7; TRBD2 matches at 8 bases. V dropped 4 bases and J dropped 6; count of bases not matched to a gene: 2. The CDR3 sequence is 12 residues long. Germline CDR1 LGHDT, CDR2 YNNKEL (reference sequence). CDR3 DNA: TGTGCCAGCAGCCGTGGGACTAGCGAGCAGTACTTC. It translates to CASSRGTSEQYF.

This clone came up a few times. The chain combines TRBV28 with TRBJ2-7; a weak D match, TRBD2 (5 bases). The germline V and J ends were trimmed by 5 bases and 2 bases, with 16 bases remaining between them. Germline V gene sequence: CDR1 MDHEN, CDR2 SYDVKM. The CDR3 spans 15 residues. CDR3 DNA: TGTGCCAGCAGTGAGACGGTGGTCGGGGCCTACGAGCAGTACTTC. It specifies CASSETVVGAYEQYF.

The V and J genes are TRBV6-5 and TRBJ1-3, with no clear D. The CDR3 consists of 15 residues. V lost 0 bases and J 0 bases, leaving 6 bases between the germline ends. The germline CDR1 and CDR2 sequences are MNHEY and SVGAGI. CDR3 coding DNA: TGTGCCAGCAGTTACTCCATTCACTCTGGAAACACCATATATTTT. It yields the protein CASSYSIHSGNTIYF.

A few counts support this clone. The genes are TRBV6-1 and TRBJ1-3; D is uncertain. Germline V gene data show CDR1 as MNHNS and CDR2 as SASEGT. V lost 2 bases and J 0 bases, leaving 23 bases between the germline ends. The CDR3 extends over 20 amino acids. CDR3 sequence: CASSETRAHKTASSGNTIYF. The CDR3 DNA sequence: TGTGCCAGCAGTGAAACTAGGGCCCATAAAACAGCTTCCTCTGGAAACACCATATATTTT.

This chain joins TRBV28 and TRBJ1-1; 9 nucleotides align to TRBD1. The CDR3 runs to 15 residues. The V gene's germline CDR1 is MDHEN and CDR2 SYDVKM. V was clipped by 6 bases and J by 9 bases; unmatched bases: 14. This CDR3 reads CASRYTGGLNLKAFF. The CDR3 DNA reads TGTGCCAGCAGATATACAGGGGGCTTAAATCTTAAAGCTTTCTTT.

This clone was observed many times. The chain joins TRBV2 to TRBJ2-3; TRBD2 matches 8 bases. Germline loops: CDR1 SNHLY, CDR2 FYNNEI. V trimming: 5 bases; J trimming: 1 base; junction bases outside the gene matches: 11. The CDR3 spans 17 residues. CDR3 sequence: CASSTSGKGGGTDTQYF. The CDR3 coding sequence is TGTGCCAGCAGTACTAGCGGCAAGGGGGGCGGCACAGATACGCAGTATTTT.

The chain joins TRBV2 to TRBJ2-3; TRBD2 matches at 7 bases. Germline V gene lookup returns CDR1 SNHLY and CDR2 FYNNEI. The CDR3 consists of 14 residues. Trimming at V came to 7 bases and at J to 3 bases, leaving 7 bases not matched to a gene. For the CDR3, the DNA is TGTGCCAGCAACGGGCTAGCGGCGACAGATACGCAGTATTTT. The encoded protein is CASNGLAATDTQYF.

Many counts were recorded for this clone. The chain combines TRBV28 with TRBJ2-2, with 7 bases matching TRBD1. Looked up from germline, CDR1 is MDHEN and CDR2 is SYDVKM. The J segment lost 3 bases and the V segment lost 0 bases, leaving 4 bases of the junction unmatched. This CDR3 region has 16 residues. The CDR3 sequence is CASSLWGQTYTGELFF. The CDR3 DNA is TGTGCCAGCAGTTTATGGGGACAGACATACACCGGGGAGCTGTTTTTT. Full variable domain (rest looked up from reference TRBV28 and TRBJ2-2): DVKVTQSSRYLVKRTGEKVFLECVQDMDHENMFWYRQDPGLGLRLIYFSYDVKMKEKGDIPEGYSVSREKKERFSLILESASTNQTSMYLCASSLWGQTYTGELFFGEGSRLTVL.

The chain uses TRBV10-1 and TRBJ1-4; 8 nucleotides align to TRBD1. This CDR3 spans 14 amino acids. Germline V CDR1 and CDR2: WNHNN, SYGVQD (reference sequence). V was clipped by 5 bases and J by 6 bases; unmatched bases: 5. CDR3 sequence reads: CASSTGGSDEKLFF. The CDR3 DNA sequence: TGCGCCAGCAGTACAGGGGGATCGGATGAAAAACTGTTTTTT.

V usage is TRBV4-2 and J usage is TRBJ2-3; 13 bases map to TRBD2. There are 16 residues in the CDR3. With V trimmed by 2 bases and J by 4 bases, 3 bases remained unmatched. Germline CDR1 reads LGHNA; CDR2 reads YNFKEQ. This chain's CDR3 is CASSQYGLAGADTQYF. The CDR3 region has the DNA TGTGCCAGCAGCCAATATGGACTAGCGGGAGCAGATACGCAGTATTTT.

The table lists this clone with many counts. The J gene is TRBJ1-4, the V gene TRBV14, with D possibly TRBD1 on 5 matching bases. V lost 4 bases, J lost 4 bases, and 13 bases lay in between. CDR3 length equals 15 residues. CDR1 and CDR2 (germline): SGHDN, FVKESK. CDR3 sequence: CASSLGRGGNEKLFF. CDR3 nucleotide sequence: TGTGCCAGCAGCCTAGGAAGGGGTGGTAATGAAAAACTGTTTTTT.

This clone turned up a few times. The rearrangement links TRBV30 to TRBJ1-6, with D possibly being TRBD1 (5 bases). Germline CDR1 and CDR2: GTSNPN and SVGIG (reference sequence). Trimming stripped 0 bases from V and 4 bases from J, with 13 bases between. The length of the CDR3 is 16 residues. CDR3 in DNA: TGTGCCTGGAGTGTACCACGGACACATTATAATTCACCCCTCCACTTT. Translating it yields CAWSVPRTHYNSPLHF.

The chain has TRBV7-9 and TRBJ1-5; D is possibly TRBD1 (6 bases). The CDR3 length is 14 residues. V lost 1 base to trimming and J lost 7 bases, with 11 bases between them. Germline lookup yields CDR1 SEHNR and CDR2 FQNEAQ (reference sequence). In nucleotides, the CDR3 is TGTGCCAGCAGCTTAGGGGGCAGGGGACAGCCCCAGCATTTT. It yields the protein CASSLGGRGQPQHF.

The V and J genes are TRBV27 and TRBJ1-1; D uncertain. Germline-derived CDR1 and CDR2 are MNHEY and SMNVEV (reference sequence). The CDR3 totals 14 residues. V was cut by 6 bases and J by 0 bases, with 11 bases left in between. CDR3: CASSRQMMNTEAFF. CDR3 in DNA: TGTGCCAGCAGCCGACAAATGATGAACACTGAAGCTTTCTTT.

The chain uses TRBV7-8 and TRBJ1-1; D is unclear. This CDR3 contains 14 residues. With 5 bases removed from V and 0 bases from J, the gap between germline ends came to 10 bases. Germline V gives CDR1 SGHVS, CDR2 FQNEAQ. CDR3: CASSPRGMNTEAFF. CDR3 sequence (DNA): TGTGCCAGCAGCCCACGGGGTATGAACACTGAAGCTTTCTTT.

The chain is built from TRBV6-6 and TRBJ1-3, with 7 bases fitting TRBD1. Per the germline V gene, CDR1 is MNHNY and CDR2 is SVGAGI (reference sequence). J was trimmed by 7 bases and V by 5 bases; bases with no gene match: 11. This CDR3 comprises 15 residues. CDR3 protein: CASSPTKGAWNTIYF. As DNA, the CDR3 is TGTGCCAGCAGTCCCACCAAGGGGGCTTGGAACACCATATATTTT.

V usage is TRBV9 and J usage is TRBJ2-3; no clear D gene. Germline CDR1 SGDLS, CDR2 YYNGEE. Deletions cut 0 bases from V and 3 bases from J, with 5 bases between. The CDR3 consists of 13 residues. CDR3 sequence reads: CASSVGGTDTQYF. DNA of the CDR3: TGTGCCAGCAGCGTAGGAGGTACAGATACGCAGTATTTT.